The sequence of this T cell receptor beta chain was determined in a study of T cell responses to AZD1222 COVID-19 vaccine. Sequencing was performed with immunoSEQ multiplex PCR; in TCRdb, only in-frame clones are kept and a portion is missing. The sample holds 95,000 to 110,000 clones, approximately 90% seen once. The CDR3 has 15 residues. Germline assignment: CDR1 SNHLY and CDR2 FYNNEI. The trim removed 7 bases at V and 5 bases at J, leaving 8 bases unmatched. This receptor was taken from an adult who received the AZD1222 COVID-19 vaccine. Specimen: peripheral blood, collected 28 days after the second AZD1222 dose. The chain recombines TRBV2 with TRBJ2-2, with 9 positions matching TRBD2. CDR3 nucleotide sequence: TGTGCCAGCAAGGCGGGGGGGCGATGGACCGGGGAGCTGTTTTTT. Protein product: CASKAGGRWTGELFF.